In its sample, the clone carrying this TCR beta chain was seen a few times. No antigen is known for it. This specimen belongs to a study of T cell repertoires in cytomegalovirus infection. MiXCR, applied by TCRdb to the reads, yields one record per CDR3 protein. The sample shows about 130,000 distinct CDR3 sequences, more than 30% of them seen only once. The specimen comprised CD8+ T cells from cultured PBMCs, sampled from culture after CMV antigen stimulation. This sequence was found in a human donor in good health (CMV status not recorded). Some clones in this sample may be carry-over from other donors' samples.

CDR3 nucleotide sequence: TGTGCCAGCAGCTTAAAGGGGTGGGGGAACACTGAAGCTTTCTTT. Encoded protein: CASSLKGWGNTEAFF. This chain uses TRBV7-6 with TRBJ1-1; weak D call: TRBD1 (5 bases). V was shortened by 2 bases and J by 1 base, with 11 bases between the two germline ends. Germline V gene sequence: CDR1 SGHVS, CDR2 FNYEAQ. The CDR3 is 15 residues long.